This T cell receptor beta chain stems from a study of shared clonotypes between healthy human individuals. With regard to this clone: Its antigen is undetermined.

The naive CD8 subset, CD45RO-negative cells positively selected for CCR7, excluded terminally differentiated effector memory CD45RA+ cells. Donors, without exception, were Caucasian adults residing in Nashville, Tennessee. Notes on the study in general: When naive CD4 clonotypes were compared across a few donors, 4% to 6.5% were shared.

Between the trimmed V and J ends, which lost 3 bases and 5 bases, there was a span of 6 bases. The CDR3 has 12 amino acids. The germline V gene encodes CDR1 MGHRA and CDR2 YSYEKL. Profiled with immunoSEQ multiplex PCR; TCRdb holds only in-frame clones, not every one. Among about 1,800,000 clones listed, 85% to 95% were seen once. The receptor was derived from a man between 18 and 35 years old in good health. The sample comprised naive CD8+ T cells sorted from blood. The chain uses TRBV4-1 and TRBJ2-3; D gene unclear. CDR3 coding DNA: TGCGCCAGCAGCCACCTTGGAGATACGCAGTATTTT. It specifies CASSHLGDTQYF.